Below are 8 T cell receptor beta chains sequenced from a single sample in a study of cytomegalovirus exposure and HLA in healthy donors. In the PCR, 60 Vbeta and 13 Jbeta primers were used. Clones were sequenced by immunoSEQ multiplex PCR, and TCRdb holds only the in-frame ones, with some missing. The table for this sample gives about 110,000 clones. Sequenced input: PBMCs. The receptors derive from a man aged 50 or older in good health and CMV-seronegative.

The J gene is TRBJ2-7, the V gene TRBV11-3; 9 bases agree with TRBD1. The CDR3 covers 14 residues. In germline, CDR1 is SGHNT, CDR2 YENEEA. V lost 5 bases to trimming and J lost 5 bases; unmatched junction nucleotides: 7. CDR3 DNA: TGTGCCAGCAGCGGCCGGGACAGGGCCCACGAGCAGTACTTC. Translation: CASSGRDRAHEQYF.

This chain links TRBV6-5 with TRBJ1-6, with 9 positions matching TRBD1. Germline V gene lookup returns CDR1 MNHEY and CDR2 SVGAGI. With 4 bases clipped from V and 10 bases from J, the junction kept 11 bases outside the gene matches. This CDR3 has 16 amino acids. The CDR3 nucleotides read TGTGCCAGCAGTTCTTCTGGGGGGACAGGGAGCTCACCCCTCCACTTT. Encoded protein: CASSSSGGTGSSPLHF.

The rearrangement uses TRBV5-1 and TRBJ2-2; D is undetermined. This CDR3 is built from 14 residues. Germline V gives CDR1 SGHRS, CDR2 YFSETQ. The V and J ends lost 0 bases and 3 bases respectively, with 6 bases between them. CDR3 DNA: TGCGCCAGCAGCTTGGAATCAGACACCGGGGAGCTGTTTTTT. Translated: CASSLESDTGELFF.

This chain links TRBV10-3 with TRBJ2-3; 7 bases match TRBD2. Per the germline V gene, CDR1 is ENHRY and CDR2 is SYGVKD. This CDR3 contains 17 residues. V dropped 0 bases and J dropped 2; count of bases not matched to a gene: 8. CDR3 coding DNA: TGTGCCATCAGTGAGTCGATGGCAGCGGGGACCACAGATACGCAGTATTTT. It encodes CAISESMAAGTTDTQYF.

V gene TRBV7-2 combines with J gene TRBJ1-1; no definite D call. The CDR3 has 16 residues. V lost 1 base, J lost 2 bases, and 14 bases lay in between. Per the germline V gene, CDR1 is SGHTA and CDR2 is FQGNSA. CDR3 loop: CASSLVAFLANTEAFF. The CDR3 bases are TGTGCCAGCAGCTTAGTCGCCTTCCTGGCTAACACTGAAGCTTTCTTT.

The rearrangement uses TRBV15 and TRBJ2-7; 9 positions agree with TRBD2. V was pared by 6 bases and J by 3 bases, with 6 bases of the junction left unmatched. Germline assignment: CDR1 LNHNV and CDR2 YYDKDF (reference sequence). CDR3 size: 14 residues. The CDR3 DNA reads TGTGCCACCAGTATAGGGACTAGCCGCTACGAGCAGTACTTC. Translation gives CATSIGTSRYEQYF.

The V call is TRBV6-1, the J call TRBJ2-7, with 10 bases fitting TRBD2. The CDR3 totals 14 residues. From germline, CDR1 is MNHNS and CDR2 SASEGT. V was pared by 6 bases and J by 2 bases, with 4 bases of the junction left unmatched. The CDR3, as DNA: TGTGCCAGCAGCGAGAGCGGGAGGGCCTACGAGCAGTACTTC. It codes for CASSESGRAYEQYF.

The J gene is TRBJ1-2, the V gene TRBV7-2, with D possibly being TRBD1 (6 bases). The ends were cut back, 5 bases at V and 9 bases at J, with 10 bases in the middle. CDR1 SGHTA and CDR2 FQGNSA come from the germline V gene. CDR3 length: 11 amino acids. The CDR3 sequence is CASSGWDSYTF. The CDR3 DNA reads as TGTGCCAGCAGCGGTTGGGACAGCTACACCTTC.